Below are 24 T cell receptor beta chains sequenced from a single sample in a study of CD8 T cells in Susac syndrome (dated 2019 in TCRdb). Libraries were built with the immunoSEQ multiplex PCR assay. RNA was extracted using the RNeasy kit, and roughly 0.5 to 1 microgram was reverse transcribed with random hexamers. Clones were called with MiXCR by TCRdb after fastp trimmed the public reads at Q25, and only in-frame beta chains were retained. Rows are unified per CDR3 protein, each entry keeping the most common DNA and genes. This sample comprises around 140,000 distinct CDR3 sequences, approximately 95% of them detected only once. The top ten hold approximately 0.12% of the sample. The material sequenced was CD4+ T cells from PBMCs. These TCRs come from a human donor with multiple sclerosis.

In its sample, this clonotype was seen once. This chain uses TRBV10-3 with TRBJ2-1; D is possibly TRBD1 (5 bases). V was clipped by 2 bases and J by 5 bases, with 19 bases between them. The CDR3 consists of 17 residues. Germline V gene lookup returns CDR1 ENHRY and CDR2 SYGVKD. In nucleotides, the CDR3 is TGTGCCATCAGTGAGCCATGGCAGCCAGGGAACGACAATGAGCAGTTCTTC. This codes for CAISEPWQPGNDNEQFF.

The chain employs TRBV27 and TRBJ2-7, with 7 bases fitting TRBD2. Germline lookup yields CDR1 MNHEY and CDR2 SMNVEV (reference sequence). CDR3 length: 17 amino acids. Germline trimming cut 5 bases from V and 0 bases from J; bases unmatched to any gene: 13. The chain's CDR3 is CASSLVGRGRVSYEQYF. The CDR3 nucleotides read TGTGCCAGCAGTCTGGTGGGGCGCGGGAGAGTCTCCTACGAGCAGTACTTC.

This chain joins TRBV3-1 and TRBJ2-7; no reliable D call. Germline CDR1 is LGHDT and CDR2 is YNNKEL (reference sequence). Trimming took 1 base from V and 6 from J, leaving 16 bases between them. The CDR3 extends over 15 amino acids. CDR3 region: CASSQVSEIGREQYF. Here the CDR3 DNA reads TGTGCCAGCAGCCAAGTGTCTGAGATCGGTCGCGAGCAGTACTTC.

V usage is TRBV29-1 and J usage is TRBJ2-2, with no clear D. This CDR3 has 14 residues. Germline CDR1 reads SQVTM; CDR2 reads ANQGSEA. V shed 7 bases and J shed 4 bases, with 16 bases lying between them. The CDR3, as DNA: TGCAGCGCTCCGAGGCCAGTGGGCACCGGGGAGCTGTTTTTT. It encodes CSAPRPVGTGELFF.

This chain links TRBV12-3 or TRBV12-4 with TRBJ1-1, with D perhaps TRBD1 (5 bases). The CDR3 loop spans 12 amino acids. Trimming shortened V by 5 bases and J by 10 bases, and 14 bases separated the two germline ends. CDR3 residues: CASSLFGGGAFF. CDR3 in DNA: TGTGCCAGCAGTCTGTTCGGGGGGGGAGCTTTCTTT.

The chain has TRBV5-6 and TRBJ1-5, with D perhaps TRBD1 (5 bases). V lost 0 bases and J 3 bases, leaving 10 bases between the germline ends. The CDR3 is 15 residues long. Germline V gene lookup returns CDR1 SGHDT and CDR2 YYEEEE. The CDR3 coding sequence is TGTGCCAGCAGCTTGGTAGGGGTCGACAATCAGCCCCAGCATTTT. This gives the protein CASSLVGVDNQPQHF.

This chain links TRBV4-3 with TRBJ2-3, with a possible D match to TRBD2 (5 bases). Germline V gene data show CDR1 as LGHNA and CDR2 as YSLEER. Trimming pared 1 base from V and 3 bases from J, leaving 14 bases between. The CDR3 length is 16 residues. CDR3 sequence reads: CASSQGSGLNTDTQYF. As DNA, the CDR3 is TGCGCCAGCAGCCAAGGGTCCGGACTGAATACAGATACGCAGTATTTT.

The V and J genes are TRBV20-1 and TRBJ2-5; D ambiguous. Germline lookup yields CDR1 DFQATT and CDR2 SNEGSKA (reference sequence). Trimming cost V 1 base and J 1 base, with 10 bases left between them. This CDR3 has 14 residues. The CDR3, as DNA: TGCAGTGCTAGAGTGGGCAGACCCCAAGAGACCCAGTACTTC. Protein product: CSARVGRPQETQYF.

The V call is TRBV6-5, the J call TRBJ1-1; D is perhaps TRBD1 (5 bases). V lost 5 bases and J lost 6, with 7 bases in between. CDR1 is MNHEY and CDR2 is SVGAGI in the germline V gene. The CDR3 runs 11 residues. CDR3 DNA sequence: TGTGCCAGCAGTCAGGGAGCTGAAGCTTTCTTT. It translates to CASSQGAEAFF.

The genes are TRBV29-1 and TRBJ2-1; D is undetermined. This CDR3 spans 14 amino acids. V was shortened by 3 bases and J by 4 bases, with 13 bases between the two germline ends. Looked up from germline, CDR1 is SQVTM and CDR2 is ANQGSEA. As DNA, the CDR3 is TGCAGCGTTGAGTCAGGAGCTGGGTACAATGAGCAGTTCTTC. Its protein product is CSVESGAGYNEQFF.

This clonotype was recorded once. The V gene is TRBV19, the J gene TRBJ1-3; D gene unclear. Germline CDR1 LNHDA, CDR2 SQIVND (reference sequence). Trimming removed 9 bases from V and 2 bases from J, with 5 bases in between. CDR3 size: 11 residues. CDR3 sequence reads: CASNPGNTIYF. The CDR3 DNA reads as TGTGCCAGCAACCCTGGAAACACCATATATTTT.

The V call is TRBV12-3 or TRBV12-4, the J call TRBJ2-7; tentatively, D is TRBD2 (6 bases). The CDR3 consists of 16 residues. V was shortened by 3 bases and J by 0 bases, with 15 bases between the two germline ends. In DNA form, the CDR3 reads TGTGCCAGCAGTTTCATTAGCGGAGGTCGCTCCTACGAGCAGTACTTC. Translated, it gives CASSFISGGRSYEQYF.

V gene TRBV29-1 combines with J gene TRBJ2-3, with 9 nucleotides matching TRBD2. The CDR3 is 14 amino acids. Germline loops: CDR1 SQVTM, CDR2 ANQGSEA. Losses at the gene ends were 7 bases for V and 1 base for J; bases not matched to a gene: 6. The CDR3 region is CSAPLAGRTDTQYF. CDR3 DNA: TGCAGCGCGCCCCTAGCGGGGCGCACAGATACGCAGTATTTT.

This chain joins TRBV20-1 and TRBJ1-1; D unclear. CDR3 length: 14 residues. Germline loops: CDR1 DFQATT, CDR2 SNEGSKA (reference sequence). The V and J ends lost 3 bases and 2 bases respectively, with 13 bases between them. The CDR3 nucleotides are TGCAGTGCTAGTCTGGGGTTTAGAAACACTGAAGCTTTCTTT. The encoded protein is CSASLGFRNTEAFF.

The CDR3 DNA sequence: TGTGCCAGCAGTGAATGGGCGGGATTGGACTATGGCTACACCTTC. It encodes CASSEWAGLDYGYTF. This chain links TRBV2 with TRBJ1-2, with no clear D. The CDR3 covers 15 residues. The germline CDR1 and CDR2 sequences are SNHLY and FYNNEI. Trimming took off 2 bases at V and 3 bases at J, with 13 bases between the two ends. Full variable domain (outside the CDR3, taken from reference TRBV2 and TRBJ1-2): EPEVTQTPSHQVTQMGQEVILRCVPISNHLYFYWYRQILGQKVEFLVSFYNNEISEKSEIFDDQFSVERPDGSNFTLKIRSTKLEDSAMYFCASSEWAGLDYGYTFGSGTRLTVV.

This clonotype came up once. The CDR3 sequence is CASSLEGTTGYGYTF. The CDR3 DNA reads TGCGCCAGCAGCTTGGAGGGAACCACGGGCTATGGCTACACCTTC. The V gene is TRBV5-1, the J gene TRBJ1-2, with D uncertain. V lost 0 bases to trimming and J lost 4 bases, with 13 bases between them. Germline V CDR1 and CDR2: SGHRS, YFSETQ. The CDR3 consists of 15 residues.

This sequence joins TRBV6-2 or TRBV6-3 and TRBJ2-2; D ambiguous. CDR1 MNHEY and CDR2 SVGEGT come from the germline V gene. The length of the CDR3 is 12 residues. Trimming left V 9 bases short and J 2 bases short, with 7 bases between. The CDR3 spells CASTSNTGELFF. Here the CDR3 DNA reads TGTGCCAGTACCAGCAACACCGGGGAGCTGTTTTTT.

The chain recombines TRBV19 with TRBJ2-3, with D perhaps matching TRBD1 or TRBD2 (6 bases each). CDR1 and CDR2 from the germline V gene are LNHDA and SQIVND (reference sequence). This CDR3 is 15 amino acids long. The V end lost 3 bases, the J end lost 1 base, and 11 bases lay between the germline ends. CDR3 protein: CASSIGGLGTDTQYF. CDR3 DNA sequence: TGTGCCAGTAGTATTGGGGGGCTTGGCACAGATACGCAGTATTTT. Full variable domain (outside the CDR3, taken from reference TRBV19 and TRBJ2-3): DGGITQSPKYLFRKEGQNVTLSCEQNLNHDAMYWYRQDPGQGLRLIYYSQIVNDFQKGDIAEGYSVSREKKESFPLTVTSAQKNPTAFYLCASSIGGLGTDTQYFGPGTRLTVL.

The rearrangement links TRBV27 to TRBJ1-4; 7 bases match TRBD1. Germline V lookup: CDR1 MNHEY, CDR2 SMNVEV (reference sequence). The CDR3 loop spans 15 amino acids. Trimming cost V 3 bases and J 7 bases; bases outside gene matches: 8. The CDR3 protein is CASSFYRGASEKLFF. In DNA form, the CDR3 reads TGTGCCAGCAGTTTCTACAGGGGAGCGAGTGAAAAACTGTTTTTT.

This clonotype appeared a single time. The chain links TRBV29-1 to TRBJ1-1; 7 bases map to TRBD1. J was trimmed by 6 bases and V by 6 bases; bases with no gene match: 7. The CDR3 totals 12 residues. CDR1 and CDR2 from the germline V gene are SQVTM and ANQGSEA. CDR3 loop: CSVDDRAAEAFF. The CDR3 DNA reads TGCAGCGTGGACGACAGGGCGGCTGAAGCTTTCTTT.

The chain is built from TRBV4-2 and TRBJ2-1, with 11 bases identical to TRBD2. This CDR3 has 16 residues. The germline gives CDR1 LGHNA, CDR2 YNFKEQ. Unmatched junction bases numbered 7, after V lost 1 base and J lost 8 bases. CDR3 residues: CASSQAGSGGADEQFF. The CDR3 DNA follows: TGTGCCAGCAGCCAAGCTGGTAGCGGGGGGGCCGATGAGCAGTTCTTC.

The rearrangement joins TRBV6-5 to TRBJ1-5; D remains ambiguous. The CDR3 is 13 amino acids. The germline gives CDR1 MNHEY, CDR2 SVGAGI. With 1 base removed from V and 7 bases from J, the gap between germline ends came to 8 bases. The CDR3 DNA follows: TGTGCCAGCAGTTACTGGGTCGGGCAGCCCCAGCATTTT. Amino acids: CASSYWVGQPQHF.

A single count supports this clonotype. This chain joins TRBV7-2 and TRBJ1-2; tentative D call: TRBD1 (5 bases). The V end was cut by 7 bases, the J end by 0 bases, with 18 bases between. Germline assignment: CDR1 SGHTA and CDR2 FQGNSA. CDR3 length equals 16 residues. The CDR3 DNA reads as TGTGCCAGCACCCTCACCCCGACACAGGCTAACTATGGCTACACCTTC. Translated, it gives CASTLTPTQANYGYTF.

This chain links TRBV2 with TRBJ2-7; D is unclear. Germline V CDR1 and CDR2: SNHLY, FYNNEI. The CDR3 runs to 13 residues. V lost 7 bases, J lost 6 bases, and 16 bases lay in between. The CDR3 region has the DNA TGTGCCAGCACCTCCTCTGGGTTTGTCGAGCAGTACTTC. As protein: CASTSSGFVEQYF.